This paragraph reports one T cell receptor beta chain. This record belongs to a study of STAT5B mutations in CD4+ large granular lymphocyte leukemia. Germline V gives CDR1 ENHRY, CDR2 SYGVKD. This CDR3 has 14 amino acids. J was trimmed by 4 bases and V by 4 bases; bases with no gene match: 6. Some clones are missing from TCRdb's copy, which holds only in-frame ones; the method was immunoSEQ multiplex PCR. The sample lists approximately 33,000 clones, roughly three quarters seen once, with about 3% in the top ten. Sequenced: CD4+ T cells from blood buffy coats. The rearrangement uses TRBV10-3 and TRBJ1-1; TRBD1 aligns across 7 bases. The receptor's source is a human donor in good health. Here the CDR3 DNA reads TGTGCCATCAGTGTCAGGGACAGTGTCACTGAAGCTTTCTTT. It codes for CAISVRDSVTEAFF.